The 23 T cell receptor beta chains presented below share a single source sample, sequenced in a study of control samples from healthy donors and cancer patients. Clones were read by immunoSEQ multiplex PCR, and TCRdb kept only the in-frame ones, dropping some. The sample lists approximately 87,000 clones; around 83% were seen once. The sample comprised blood. Every receptor here comes from a woman aged 45-60 years in good health.

J is TRBJ2-7 and V is TRBV28, with D perhaps assigned TRBD1 or TRBD2 (6 bases each). The CDR3 loop spans 14 amino acids. Trimming took off 9 bases at V and 0 bases at J, with 15 bases between the two ends. From germline, CDR1 is MDHEN and CDR2 SYDVKM. CDR3 protein: CASGGRGGSYEQYF. CDR3 nucleotides: TGTGCCAGTGGGGGCAGGGGAGGCTCCTACGAGCAGTACTTC.

This chain joins TRBV9 and TRBJ1-3; D is uncertain. Germline CDR1 SGDLS, CDR2 YYNGEE. The CDR3 is 14 amino acids. Trimming left V 2 bases short and J 2 bases short, with 8 bases between. The chain's CDR3 is CASSVAGAGNTIYF. DNA for the CDR3: TGTGCCAGCAGCGTGGCAGGAGCTGGAAACACCATATATTTT. The whole variable domain, filled in from reference TRBV9 and TRBJ1-3, reads DSGVTQTPKHLITATGQRVTLRCSPRSGDLSVYWYQQSLDQGLQFLIQYYNGEERAKGNILERFSAQQFPDLHSELNLSSLELGDSALYFCASSVAGAGNTIYFGEGSWLTVV.

The chain has TRBV6-5 and TRBJ2-2, with TRBD1 identical over 8 bases. Germline-derived CDR1 and CDR2 are MNHEY and SVGAGI. V gave up 10 bases and J gave up 7 bases; unmatched junction bases: 14. CDR3 length: 15 residues. CDR3 sequence: CAIHPPGGNIGELFF. CDR3 DNA sequence: TGTGCCATCCACCCCCCAGGGGGCAATATCGGGGAGCTGTTTTTT.

The chain couples TRBV19 to TRBJ1-6, with TRBD1 identical over 7 bases. CDR3 length equals 14 residues. CDR1 LNHDA and CDR2 SQIVND come from the germline V gene (reference sequence). After removal of 6 bases from V and 6 bases from J, the junction contained 5 bases not matched to a gene. In DNA, the CDR3 is TGTGCCAGTAGACCACGGGACAGTAATTCACCCCTCCACTTT. This gives the protein CASRPRDSNSPLHF. Looking up the rest from reference TRBV19 and TRBJ1-6 gives the full variable domain: DGGITQSPKYLFRKEGQNVTLSCEQNLNHDAMYWYRQDPGQGLRLIYYSQIVNDFQKGDIAEGYSVSREKKESFPLTVTSAQKNPTAFYLCASRPRDSNSPLHFGNGTRLTVT.

The chain links TRBV11-2 to TRBJ2-6, with 7 bases that match TRBD2. The trim removed 2 bases at V and 4 bases at J, leaving 5 bases unmatched. The CDR3 totals 16 residues. CDR1 is SGHAT, CDR2 FQNNGV, per germline. CDR3 nucleotides: TGTGCCAGCAGCTTACATGGGAGGGGAGGGGCCAACGTCCTGACTTTC. This gives the protein CASSLHGRGGANVLTF. Supplemented by reference TRBV11-2 and TRBJ2-6, the full variable domain reads EAGVAQSPRYKIIEKRQSVAFWCNPISGHATLYWYQQILGQGPKLLIQFQNNGVVDDSQLPKDRFSAERLKGVDSTLKIQPAKLEDSAVYLCASSLHGRGGANVLTFGAGSRLTVL.

This clone has only a few counts. Other DNA sequences in this sample translate to the same CDR3. This chain links TRBV5-4 with TRBJ2-2, with TRBD2 identical over 11 bases. V lost 9 bases to trimming and J lost 5 bases; unmatched junction nucleotides: 12. The CDR3 length is 16 residues. Germline V CDR1 and CDR2: SGHNT, YYREEE (reference sequence). CDR3 bases: TGTGCCACTGGATTTAGCGGGGGGGCGCGGACCGGGGAGCTGTTTTTT. Protein product: CATGFSGGARTGELFF.

This clone was detected only once. The chain couples TRBV7-2 to TRBJ2-3; the D gene is possibly TRBD2 (6 bases). The CDR3 has 15 amino acids. The V gene lost 1 base and the J gene lost 6 bases, with 14 bases spanning the gap. Germline loops: CDR1 SGHTA, CDR2 FQGNSA. CDR3: CASSLERAGRDTQYF. The CDR3 DNA reads as TGTGCCAGCAGCTTAGAAAGGGCGGGGCGGGATACGCAGTATTTT.

The chain carries TRBV10-3 and TRBJ2-1; no firm D call. The CDR3 is 16 residues long. The V gene lost 3 bases and the J gene lost 4 bases, with 16 bases spanning the gap. Germline V gives CDR1 ENHRY, CDR2 SYGVKD. DNA of the CDR3: TGTGCCATCAGTGAAACGGACCTGACAACGTACAATGAGCAGTTCTTC. Its translation is CAISETDLTTYNEQFF.

This clone was detected only once. The CDR3 loop is CSVDPVNTEAFF. For the CDR3, the DNA is TGCAGCGTTGATCCGGTGAACACTGAAGCTTTCTTT. This rearrangement joins TRBV29-1 to TRBJ1-1; D gene unclear. Trimming cost V 3 bases and J 0 bases, with 5 bases left between them. Germline CDR1 reads SQVTM; CDR2 reads ANQGSEA. This CDR3 spans 12 amino acids.

The chain is built from TRBV15 and TRBJ1-2; D unclear. The CDR3 loop spans 13 amino acids. V dropped 3 bases and J dropped 3 bases, with 8 bases sitting between them. Germline lookup yields CDR1 LNHNV and CDR2 YYDKDF (reference sequence). CDR3 loop: CATSRGNDYGYTF. Here the CDR3 DNA reads TGTGCCACCAGCAGGGGGAACGACTATGGCTACACCTTC.

V and J are TRBV5-1 and TRBJ1-2, with TRBD1 matching over 7 bases. The V gene's germline CDR1 is SGHRS and CDR2 YFSETQ. Trimming took 4 bases from V and 3 from J; bases not matched to a gene: 3. The CDR3 has 13 amino acids. In nucleotides, the CDR3 is TGCGCCAGCAGCCCCACAGGGGACTATGGCTACACCTTC. It is translated as CASSPTGDYGYTF. Complete variable domain (other parts from reference TRBV5-1 and TRBJ1-2): KAGVTQTPRYLIKTRGQQVTLSCSPISGHRSVSWYQQTPGQGLQFLFEYFSETQRNKGNFPGRFSGRQFSNSRSEMNVSTLELGDSALYLCASSPTGDYGYTFGSGTRLTVV.

This clone was seen a handful of times. The V gene is TRBV7-2, the J gene TRBJ2-7, with 13 bases identical to TRBD2. The CDR3 has 15 residues. Germline CDR1 reads SGHTA; CDR2 reads FQGNSA. V lost 4 bases, J lost 2 bases, and 2 bases stayed unmatched. The CDR3 bases are TGTGCCAGCAGCTCCGGACTAGCGGGGGCCTACGAGCAGTACTTC. Its protein is CASSSGLAGAYEQYF.

The genes are TRBV7-9 and TRBJ1-2; TRBD1 matches at 11 bases. In germline, CDR1 is SEHNR, CDR2 FQNEAQ (reference sequence). CDR3 length equals 15 residues. Trimming cost V 3 bases and J 6 bases; bases outside gene matches: 6. The CDR3 is CASSFGQGARNGYTF. The CDR3 bases are TGTGCCAGCAGCTTTGGACAGGGGGCGCGGAATGGCTACACCTTC.

Only one count was recorded for this clone. This chain joins TRBV5-1 and TRBJ1-6; 9 positions agree with TRBD1. The germline gives CDR1 SGHRS, CDR2 YFSETQ. CDR3 size: 14 residues. V lost 5 bases, J lost 5 bases, and 2 bases stayed unmatched. The CDR3 coding sequence is TGCGCCAGCAGAGGACAGGGGAATAATTCACCCCTCCACTTT. This translates into CASRGQGNNSPLHF.

This clone came up a few times. The V call is TRBV11-2, the J call TRBJ2-3; 12 nucleotides match TRBD2. Germline V gene data show CDR1 as SGHAT and CDR2 as FQNNGV. The trim removed 8 bases at V and 4 bases at J, leaving 7 bases unmatched. The CDR3 has 15 amino acids. CDR3 sequence (DNA): TGTGCCAGCTCCCGACTAGCGGGAGACGCAGATACGCAGTATTTT. It encodes CASSRLAGDADTQYF.

In this sample, this clone turned up a few times. This chain joins TRBV23-1 and TRBJ2-7; weak D call: TRBD1 (6 bases). Being an ORF, TRBV23-1 has a function that is uncertain. The CDR3 has 19 amino acids. V dropped 3 bases and J dropped 0 bases, with 24 bases sitting between them. The CDR3 is CASSHCPAPGTPFSYEQYF. The CDR3 DNA follows: TGCGCCAGCAGTCATTGCCCCGCCCCCGGGACACCTTTCTCCTACGAGCAGTACTTC.

The chain carries TRBV29-1 and TRBJ2-3, with 11 bases lining up with TRBD2. This CDR3 spans 14 amino acids. The V gene end was trimmed by 7 bases and the J gene end by 7 bases; junction bases not matched to a gene: 10. Per germline, CDR1 SQVTM and CDR2 ANQGSEA. This chain's CDR3 is CSGGTSGGGYTQYF. The DNA of the CDR3 is TGCAGCGGAGGTACTAGCGGGGGAGGTTATACGCAGTATTTT.

The rearrangement uses TRBV6-5 and TRBJ1-2; D gene uncertain. This CDR3 spans 13 amino acids. Germline V gene lookup returns CDR1 MNHEY and CDR2 SVGAGI. V was cut by 4 bases and J by 6 bases, with 12 bases left in between. Here the CDR3 DNA reads TGTGCCAGCAGTTTCGGGGTCGGGGATGGCTACACCTTC. It yields the protein CASSFGVGDGYTF.

This clone was detected only a few times. The V call is TRBV7-8, the J call TRBJ1-3; D is undetermined. V lost 2 bases and J 0 bases, leaving 8 bases between the germline ends. The CDR3 extends over 15 amino acids. Per the germline V gene, CDR1 is SGHVS and CDR2 is FQNEAQ. CDR3 DNA: TGTGCCAGCAGCTTAAATCGCCTCTCTGGAAACACCATATATTTT. This sequence encodes CASSLNRLSGNTIYF.

The rearrangement joins TRBV19 to TRBJ1-6; TRBD1 agrees at 8 bases. V shed 3 bases, J shed 7 bases, and the junction held 8 bases outside the gene matches. The CDR3 runs 16 residues. In germline, CDR1 is LNHDA, CDR2 SQIVND (reference sequence). Here the CDR3 DNA reads TGTGCCAGTAGTATCGGTTCGGACAGGGACAATTCACCCCTCCACTTT. Translated, it gives CASSIGSDRDNSPLHF.

The chain carries TRBV10-2 and TRBJ2-7; 11 bases align to TRBD2. The ends lost 4 bases at V and 0 bases at J; junction bases unmatched: 5. The CDR3 covers 16 residues. The V gene's germline CDR1 is WSHSY and CDR2 SAAADI. CDR3 residues: CASSVGLADDSYEQYF. Written as DNA, the CDR3 is TGCGCCAGCAGTGTGGGACTAGCGGACGACTCCTACGAGCAGTACTTC.

The V call is TRBV15, the J call TRBJ2-3; TRBD2 matches 7 bases. This CDR3 contains 18 residues. Germline lookup yields CDR1 LNHNV and CDR2 YYDKDF (reference sequence). V lost 3 bases, J lost 0 bases, and 12 bases stayed unmatched. DNA for the CDR3: TGTGCCACCAGCAGGACTGGGACCACTAGCGACAGCACAGATACGCAGTATTTT. This translates into CATSRTGTTSDSTDTQYF.

V and J are TRBV29-1 and TRBJ1-2; D is ambiguous. V was trimmed by 2 bases and J by 4 bases, leaving 5 bases between them. The CDR3 is 11 residues long. Germline lookup yields CDR1 SQVTM and CDR2 ANQGSEA. CDR3: CSVEQSYGYTF. The CDR3 coding sequence is TGCAGCGTTGAACAGTCCTATGGCTACACCTTC.